A single sample is the source of the 11 T cell receptor beta chains below, sequenced in a study of type 1 regulatory T cells. No cognate antigen is known for these TCRs. TCRdb re-analysed the reads in MiXCR, keeping a single row per CDR3 protein. The sample lists 55,000 to 65,000 distinct CDR3 sequences; approximately 60% were seen once. The sample taken for sequencing was cultured non-Tr1 T cells, either the whole culture or a sorted T cell fraction (not recorded which). The source is a human donor in good health.

This clonotype is medium-sized (0.01 to 0.1%) by share. This CDR3 reads CAIGTAREQYF. Here the CDR3 DNA reads TGTGCCATTGGGACAGCTCGGGAGCAGTACTTC. The chain has TRBV10-3 and TRBJ2-7; 7 nucleotides match TRBD1. Germline V gives CDR1 ENHRY, CDR2 SYGVKD. The CDR3 consists of 11 residues. The trim removed 9 bases at V and 7 bases at J, leaving 6 bases unmatched.

In this sample, this clonotype turned up once. The chain joins TRBV19 to TRBJ2-5; 8 positions match TRBD2. The trim removed 3 bases at V and 11 bases at J, leaving 8 bases unmatched. CDR3 size: 13 residues. The germline V gene encodes CDR1 LNHDA and CDR2 SQIVND (reference sequence). The chain's CDR3 is CASSIAREAPQYF. DNA of the CDR3: TGTGCCAGTAGTATTGCGCGGGAGGCCCCTCAGTACTTC.

This rearrangement joins TRBV20-1 to TRBJ2-3; 14 bases line up with TRBD2. With V trimmed by 6 bases and J by 4 bases, 6 bases remained unmatched. Germline assignment: CDR1 DFQATT and CDR2 SNEGSKA (reference sequence). CDR3 length: 15 residues. Here the CDR3 DNA reads TGCAGTGCCACCCGGACTAGCGGGAGGTCAGATACGCAGTATTTT. Amino acid sequence: CSATRTSGRSDTQYF.

The chain has TRBV5-1 and TRBJ1-1; the D gene is possibly TRBD1 (5 bases). V was shortened by 2 bases and J by 4 bases, with 12 bases between the two germline ends. CDR1 is SGHRS and CDR2 is YFSETQ in the germline V gene. CDR3 length: 14 amino acids. The CDR3 reads CASSFGGALTEAFF. CDR3 sequence (DNA): TGCGCCAGCAGCTTTGGCGGGGCCCTCACTGAAGCTTTCTTT.

The chain employs TRBV27 and TRBJ2-7; weak D call: TRBD2 (7 bases). V gave up 3 bases and J gave up 1 base, with 16 bases separating them. The CDR3 has 16 amino acids. Germline loops: CDR1 MNHEY, CDR2 SMNVEV (reference sequence). CDR3 nucleotide sequence: TGTGCCAGCAGTTTTTGGGGGGCTAGCGGTTCCTACGAGCAGTACTTC. Translation: CASSFWGASGSYEQYF.

CDR3 residues: CSVQDGDSLRETQYF. In DNA, the CDR3 is TGCAGTGTCCAAGATGGGGACAGCCTAAGGGAGACCCAGTACTTC. V usage is TRBV20-1 and J usage is TRBJ2-5; 7 nucleotides line up with TRBD1. V shed 7 bases, J shed 5 bases, and the junction held 16 bases outside the gene matches. Germline CDR1 DFQATT, CDR2 SNEGSKA (reference sequence). CDR3 length equals 15 residues.

This clonotype was detected only a few times. The chain joins TRBV20-1 to TRBJ2-5, with 7 bases aligning to TRBD2. The germline V gene has CDR1 DFQATT and CDR2 SNEGSKA (reference sequence). Trimming removed 3 bases from V and 5 bases from J; junction bases left unmatched: 9. This CDR3 has 14 amino acids. CDR3 nucleotides: TGCAGTGCTAGCTGGGGGGGGGGACGGGAGACCCAGTACTTC. Amino acid sequence: CSASWGGGRETQYF.

This clonotype came up a few times. The chain joins TRBV20-1 to TRBJ2-7, with 11 bases matching TRBD2. The V segment lost 7 bases and the J segment 1 base; nucleotides outside the gene matches: 6. This CDR3 region has 14 residues. The germline V gene has CDR1 DFQATT and CDR2 SNEGSKA (reference sequence). The CDR3 loop is CSVRRLAGSYEQYF. In DNA, the CDR3 is TGCAGTGTTAGGAGACTAGCGGGGTCCTACGAGCAGTACTTC.

This clonotype showed up just a few times. The J gene is TRBJ2-3, the V gene TRBV7-8, with 10 positions matching TRBD2. The trim removed 5 bases at V and 7 bases at J, leaving 12 bases unmatched. The CDR3 is made up of 16 amino acids. The germline CDR1 and CDR2 sequences are SGHVS and FQNEAQ. The CDR3 region is CASSPLSGRSPYTQYF. CDR3 bases: TGTGCCAGCAGCCCCCTTAGCGGGAGGTCCCCATATACGCAGTATTTT. The variable domain in full, with the rest retrieved from reference TRBV7-8 and TRBJ2-3, is GAGVSQSPRYKVAKRGQDVALRCDPISGHVSLFWYQQALGQGPEFLTYFQNEAQLDKSGLPSDRFFAERPEGSVSTLKIQRTQQEDSAVYLCASSPLSGRSPYTQYFGPGTRLTVL.

The V and J genes are TRBV5-6 and TRBJ2-3, with TRBD2 identical over 10 bases. The CDR3 is made up of 16 amino acids. Germline assignment: CDR1 SGHDT and CDR2 YYEEEE. The trim removed 4 bases at V and 5 bases at J, leaving 10 bases unmatched. CDR3 loop: CASSRTSGSQGDTQYF. Here the CDR3 DNA reads TGTGCCAGCAGCCGGACTAGCGGAAGTCAAGGAGATACGCAGTATTTT.

This sequence joins TRBV18 and TRBJ2-7; D is perhaps TRBD2 (5 bases). Looked up from germline, CDR1 is KGHSH and CDR2 is LQKENI. Trimming took 6 bases from V and 1 from J, leaving 16 bases between them. The CDR3 consists of 15 residues. The CDR3 loop reads CASSGILSLSYEQYF. CDR3 bases: TGTGCCAGCTCCGGGATTCTTAGTTTATCCTACGAGCAGTACTTC.